This is a list of T cell receptor beta chains from one sample in a study of tumor-infiltrating lymphocytes in primary liver carcinoma. Via MiXCR, TCRdb re-called the multiplex PCR reads, giving one row per CDR3 protein. The profile shows 100,000 to 150,000 distinct CDR3 sequences, around 64% of them singletons. Sequencing was performed on liver tumor tissue from sampling region 3. The receptors were sampled from a woman aged 55-75 years with primary liver carcinoma and hepatitis B virus infection. Each CDR3 is given with its conserved first and last residue. The order of the fields is CDR3 protein, CDR3 DNA, V gene, clone size, J gene, D gene. A D gene is named only where the DNA matches it firmly. A clone size is listed for some rows: how often the clone was seen (once, few, many), or a class if it is expanded.

CDR3 protein: CASSYSSRGLNEQFF; CDR3 DNA: TGTGCCAGCAGTTACTCTAGTCGGGGTTTGAATGAGCAGTTCTTC; V gene: TRBV6-2/TRBV6-3; clone size: many; J gene: TRBJ2-1; D gene: NA
CDR3 protein: CASSQGEGVGETQYF; CDR3 DNA: TGCGCCAGCAGCCAAGGGGAAGGGGTCGGGGAGACCCAGTACTTC; V gene: TRBV4-1; clone size: many; J gene: TRBJ2-5; D gene: NA
CDR3 protein: CASKEGGGRSGNTIYF; CDR3 DNA: TGTGCCAGCAAAGAGGGGGGAGGGCGATCTGGAAACACCATATATTTT; V gene: TRBV28; clone size: once; J gene: TRBJ1-3; D gene: NA
CDR3 protein: CSARPYHIYEQYF; CDR3 DNA: TGCAGTGCTAGACCCTACCATATTTACGAGCAGTATTTC; V gene: TRBV20-1; clone size: NA; J gene: TRBJ2-7; D gene: NA
CDR3 protein: CAISGRRGGANVLTF; CDR3 DNA: TGTGCCATCAGTGGACGACGGGGGGGGGCCAACGTCCTGACTTTC; V gene: TRBV10-3; clone size: NA; J gene: TRBJ2-6; D gene: NA
CDR3 protein: CASSPRPGTSGYTDTQYF; CDR3 DNA: TGTGCCAGCAGTCCCCGACCGGGGACTAGCGGTTACACAGATACGCAGTATTTT; V gene: TRBV28; clone size: few; J gene: TRBJ2-3; D gene: TRBD2
CDR3 protein: CASSLTVPPYNEQFF; CDR3 DNA: TGTGCCAGCAGCCTGACAGTCCCCCCATACAATGAGCAGTTCTTC; V gene: TRBV7-3; clone size: many; J gene: TRBJ2-1; D gene: NA
CDR3 protein: CASSESNQPQHF; CDR3 DNA: TGTGCCAGCAGTGAAAGCAATCAGCCCCAGCATTTT; V gene: TRBV6-5; clone size: many; J gene: TRBJ1-5; D gene: NA
CDR3 protein: CASSPWGGDSYEQYF; CDR3 DNA: TGTGCCAGCAGCCCATGGGGAGGGGACTCCTACGAGCAGTACTTC; V gene: TRBV11-2; clone size: NA; J gene: TRBJ2-7; D gene: TRBD2
CDR3 protein: CSVTSDYEQFF; CDR3 DNA: TGCAGCGTAACGTCCGACTACGAGCAGTTCTTC; V gene: TRBV29-1; clone size: many; J gene: TRBJ2-1; D gene: NA
CDR3 protein: CTSSLLQSNEQFF; CDR3 DNA: TGTACCAGTAGCTTATTGCAGAGCAATGAGCAGTTCTTC; V gene: TRBV11-2; clone size: NA; J gene: TRBJ2-1; D gene: NA
CDR3 protein: CASSWVGPYEQYF; CDR3 DNA: TGTGCCAGCAGCTGGGTAGGCCCCTACGAGCAGTACTTC; V gene: TRBV28; clone size: NA; J gene: TRBJ2-7; D gene: NA
CDR3 protein: CASRSDRRTSNTEAFF; CDR3 DNA: TGTGCCAGCAGATCTGACAGGCGGACATCGAACACTGAAGCTTTCTTT; V gene: TRBV2; clone size: NA; J gene: TRBJ1-1; D gene: NA
CDR3 protein: CASSQGRGTTDTQYF; CDR3 DNA: TGCGCCAGCAGCCAAGGAAGGGGGACCACAGATACGCAGTATTTT; V gene: TRBV4-1; clone size: many; J gene: TRBJ2-3; D gene: NA
CDR3 protein: CASTHGGKTLNAGELFF; CDR3 DNA: TGTGCTAGCACCCACGGGGGCAAGACCTTGAACGCCGGGGAACTGTTTTTT; V gene: TRBV11-3; clone size: once; J gene: TRBJ2-2; D gene: NA
CDR3 protein: CARNPPQGPTGELFF; CDR3 DNA: TGTGCCAGGAACCCTCCGCAAGGACCGACTGGGGAGCTGTTTTTT; V gene: TRBV11-2; clone size: NA; J gene: TRBJ2-2; D gene: NA
CDR3 protein: CASSPRSSSSTDTQYF; CDR3 DNA: TGCGCCAGCAGCCCCCGTTCGTCCTCTAGCACAGATACGCAGTATTTT; V gene: TRBV5-1; clone size: few; J gene: TRBJ2-3; D gene: NA
CDR3 protein: CCVSGPGNTGELFF; CDR3 DNA: TGCTGCGTTTCCGGGCCGGGGAACACCGGGGAGTTGTTTTTT; V gene: TRBV29-1; clone size: NA; J gene: TRBJ2-2; D gene: NA
CDR3 protein: CVFGDSDTLYF; CDR3 DNA: TGTGTCTTCGGGGATTCAGATACGCTGTATTTT; V gene: TRBV11-2; clone size: NA; J gene: TRBJ2-3; D gene: NA
CDR3 protein: CAWSKAGGYNEQFF; CDR3 DNA: TGTGCCTGGAGTAAGGCGGGGGGCTACAATGAGCAGTTCTTC; V gene: TRBV30; clone size: NA; J gene: TRBJ2-1; D gene: TRBD2
CDR3 protein: CASSLETSSGREEGETQYF; CDR3 DNA: TGTGCCAGCAGCTTAGAAACCAGTAGCGGGAGAGAGGAGGGAGAGACCCAGTACTTC; V gene: TRBV7-8; clone size: many; J gene: TRBJ2-5; D gene: TRBD2
CDR3 protein: CASSLKPGPNEQYF; CDR3 DNA: TGTGCCAGCAGCTTAAAACCGGGTCCGAACGAGCAGTACTTC; V gene: TRBV11-2; clone size: NA; J gene: TRBJ2-7; D gene: NA
CDR3 protein: CSVCVPNGRAGVKTQYF; CDR3 DNA: TGCAGCGTTTGTGTGCCCAACGGGAGGGCCGGGGTGAAGACCCAGTACTTC; V gene: TRBV29-1; clone size: NA; J gene: TRBJ2-5; D gene: TRBD2
CDR3 protein: CASSSGLAGVLSTNTQYF; CDR3 DNA: TGTGCCAGCAGCTCTGGACTAGCTGGAGTACTGAGCACAAATACGCAGTATTTT; V gene: TRBV11-2; clone size: NA; J gene: TRBJ2-3; D gene: TRBD2
CDR3 protein: CASSPSRRESGNTIYF; CDR3 DNA: TGTGCCAGCAGCCCAAGTCGTCGGGAATCTGGAAACACCATATATTTT; V gene: TRBV12-3/TRBV12-4; clone size: many; J gene: TRBJ1-3; D gene: NA
CDR3 protein: CASSSMWRNNEQFF; CDR3 DNA: TGTGCCAGCAGCTCAATGTGGCGGAACAATGAGCAGTTCTTC; V gene: TRBV11-2; clone size: NA; J gene: TRBJ2-1; D gene: NA
CDR3 protein: CASSLIGIDYEQYF; CDR3 DNA: TGTGCCAGCAGTTTAATTGGGATTGACTACGAGCAGTACTTC; V gene: TRBV11-2; clone size: NA; J gene: TRBJ2-7; D gene: NA
CDR3 protein: CASGLAYERASPSPYGYTF; CDR3 DNA: TGTGCTAGTGGTTTGGCCTACGAACGGGCCTCCCCGTCTCCCTATGGCTACACCTTC; V gene: TRBV12-5; clone size: many; J gene: TRBJ1-2; D gene: NA
CDR3 protein: CASSPLGGGGYNEQFF; CDR3 DNA: TGTGCCAGCAGTCCTTTGGGAGGCGGGGGCTACAATGAGCAGTTCTTC; V gene: TRBV28; clone size: many; J gene: TRBJ2-1; D gene: TRBD2
CDR3 protein: CAGSLEWVSGKPRDNEQFF; CDR3 DNA: TGTGCCGGCAGCTTAGAGTGGGTTAGCGGCAAACCACGGGATAATGAGCAGTTCTTC; V gene: TRBV11-2; clone size: once; J gene: TRBJ2-1; D gene: NA
CDR3 protein: CSVEQGNVGEQFF; CDR3 DNA: TGCAGCGTCGAACAGGGCAACGTGGGTGAGCAGTTCTTC; V gene: TRBV29-1; clone size: NA; J gene: TRBJ2-1; D gene: NA
CDR3 protein: CSVENLAGGPGNEQFF; CDR3 DNA: TGCAGCGTTGAAAACCTAGCGGGAGGGCCAGGCAATGAGCAGTTCTTC; V gene: TRBV29-1; clone size: many; J gene: TRBJ2-1; D gene: TRBD2
CDR3 protein: CSGASGGTEAFF; CDR3 DNA: TGCAGTGGCGCATCAGGGGGAACTGAAGCTTTCTTT; V gene: TRBV20-1; clone size: few; J gene: TRBJ1-1; D gene: TRBD1